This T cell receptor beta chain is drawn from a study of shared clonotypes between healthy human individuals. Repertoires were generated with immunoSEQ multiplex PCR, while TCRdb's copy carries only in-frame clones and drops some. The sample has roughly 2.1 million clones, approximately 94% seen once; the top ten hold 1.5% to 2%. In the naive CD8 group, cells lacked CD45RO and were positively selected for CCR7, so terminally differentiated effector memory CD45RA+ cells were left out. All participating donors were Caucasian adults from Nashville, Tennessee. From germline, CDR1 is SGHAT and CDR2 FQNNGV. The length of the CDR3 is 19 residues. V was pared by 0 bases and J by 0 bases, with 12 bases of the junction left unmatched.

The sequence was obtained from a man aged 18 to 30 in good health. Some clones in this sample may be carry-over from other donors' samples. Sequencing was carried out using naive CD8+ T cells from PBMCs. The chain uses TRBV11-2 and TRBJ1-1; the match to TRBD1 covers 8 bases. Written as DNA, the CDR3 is TGTGCCAGCAGCTTAGAGGTGCAGGGGGCTCGGAAAATGAACACTGAAGCTTTCTTT. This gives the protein CASSLEVQGARKMNTEAFF.